The 8 T cell receptor beta chains listed next were all sequenced from one sample in a study of breast tumors, draining lymph nodes, adjacent tissues. Each CDR3 protein is one row after TCRdb ran MiXCR on the multiplex PCR reads. Counted here are roughly 120,000 distinct CDR3 sequences, just under 20% occurring once; the ten biggest clones make up about 3.5%. Samples came from axillary lymph nodes draining the breast cancer. The sequencing input was axillary lymph node tissue. The receptors come from a female donor with breast cancer. Some clones in this sample may be carry-over from other donors' samples.

This clonotype came up many times. The rearrangement links TRBV6-1 to TRBJ2-7; no clear D. The CDR3 length is 12 residues. Deletions cut 6 bases from V and 1 base from J, with 7 bases between. Germline-derived CDR1 and CDR2 are MNHNS and SASEGT. The CDR3 region is CASRRVSYEQYF. Written as DNA, the CDR3 is TGTGCCAGCAGGCGAGTGTCCTACGAGCAGTACTTC.

This clonotype was recorded a few times. Given a much more abundant clone one base away, this may be a read error. The chain has TRBV15 and TRBJ2-2, with D hard to call. The CDR3 sequence is 15 residues long. Germline CDR1 and CDR2: LNHNV and YYDKDF (reference sequence). CDR3: CAASKGCTNTGELFF. The CDR3 bases are TGTGCCGCCAGCAAGGGATGTACGAACACCGGGGAGCTGTTTTTT.

This clonotype was recorded a few times. V and J are TRBV30 and TRBJ1-5; TRBD1 matches at 7 bases. Germline V gives CDR1 GTSNPN, CDR2 SVGIG (reference sequence). Trimming took 2 bases from V and 0 from J; bases not matched to a gene: 10. The CDR3 spans 17 residues. CDR3: CAWSPNRGTYSNQPQHF. The CDR3 nucleotides are TGTGCCTGGAGTCCGAACAGGGGCACTTATAGCAATCAGCCCCAGCATTTT.

A remark on this clonotype: A read error may be the cause here, since a much bigger clone is one base away. This rearrangement joins TRBV20-1 to TRBJ2-3; tentative D call: TRBD2 (5 bases). The CDR3 has 13 residues. Germline CDR1 and CDR2: DFQATT and SNEGSKA (reference sequence). In DNA, the CDR3 is TGCGGTGCTAACTCGGGGAGCCCAGATACGCAGTATTTT. It yields the protein CGANSGSPDTQYF.

This clonotype was picked up many times. This chain links TRBV12-3 or TRBV12-4 with TRBJ2-3, with TRBD1 matching 10 bases. CDR3 size: 15 residues. The junction had 7 bases not matched to a gene; V was cut back by 5 bases and J by 5 bases. The CDR3 sequence: CASSPRQGAIDTQYF. CDR3 bases: TGTGCCAGCAGTCCACGACAGGGGGCGATAGATACGCAGTATTTT.

V and J are TRBV15 and TRBJ1-4; tentative D call: TRBD1 (5 bases). Germline V gene data show CDR1 as LNHNV and CDR2 as YYDKDF (reference sequence). V lost 2 bases and J 8 bases, leaving 12 bases between the germline ends. The CDR3 runs 14 residues. The CDR3 reads CATSRQGQAEKLFF. DNA of the CDR3: TGTGCCACCAGCAGACAGGGTCAAGCGGAAAAACTGTTTTTT.

The sample holds many counts of this clonotype. The J gene is TRBJ2-3, the V gene TRBV4-1; unclear D gene. There are 13 residues in the CDR3. Trimming removed 0 bases at V and 7 bases at J, with 8 bases between. CDR1 is MGHRA and CDR2 is YSYEKL in the germline V gene. For the CDR3, the DNA is TGCGCCAGCAGCCAAGATAACCCGTATACGCAGTATTTT. It codes for CASSQDNPYTQYF.

In the case of this clonotype: A read error is possible here, since a much larger clone lies one base away. No conserved phenylalanine or tryptophan is present at the end of the CDR3, so a read error is the likely explanation. The rearrangement links TRBV7-7 to TRBJ2-2; D is undetermined. The length of the CDR3 is 14 residues. Germline CDR1 and CDR2: SSHAT and FNYEAQ (reference sequence). The DNA of the CDR3 is TGTGCTAGCAGCGCCACTTTGGGTGCCGGGGAGCTGTTTTCT. Protein sequence: CASSATLGAGELFS.